This record looks at one TCR beta chain sequence and its context. The junction shows a germline mismatch at one end, possibly a read error. The sample comes from a study of blood T cell repertoires in COVID-19. In the authors' workflow: For nucleated cells, counts were estimated from reference gene primer amplification. Here immunoSEQ multiplex PCR was the method, and the copy in TCRdb shows in-frame clones only, minus some. The DNA was the basis for D and trimming; V, J and clone size are from that table. The sample contains about 200,000 clones, 80% to 90% of which appear only once. Looked up from germline, CDR1 is MDHEN and CDR2 is SYDVKM. CDR3 length: 15 amino acids.

The chain links TRBV28 to TRBJ1-6; a weak D match, TRBD1 (5 bases). The receptor was derived from a woman between 40 and 55 years old with acute COVID-19. Sequenced material: PBMCs or T cells enriched from blood (not recorded which). The CDR3, as DNA: TGTGTCAGCAGAGGAAGGGGCTCCTATAATTCACCCCTCCACTTT. Its protein product is CVSRGRGSYNSPLHF.